The sequence of this T cell receptor (beta chain) was determined in a study of identical twins. Overall study results and limits: Abundant beta clonotypes from cord blood had fewer insertions, unlike memory repertoires, which showed none.

Germline assignment: CDR1 LNHNV and CDR2 YYDKDF (reference sequence). The germline V and J ends were trimmed by 0 bases and 7 bases, with 9 bases remaining between them. The CDR3 totals 13 residues. This clonotype was seen only a few times. Its matching antigen is unknown. It was template switching that added a universal primer site, and there were unique molecular identifiers on the cDNA. TCRdb passed the 5' RACE reads through MiXCR, listing each CDR3 protein once. The sample has approximately 240,000 distinct CDR3 sequences, 11% to 15% seen once. Sequenced input: memory (CD45RO+) T cells sorted from blood. The chain recombines TRBV15 with TRBJ2-5; no clear D gene. The receptor was isolated from a woman aged 18-29 years in good health. CDR3 in amino acids: CATSRDRVRTQYF. CDR3 in DNA: TGTGCCACCAGCAGAGATCGGGTCCGGACCCAGTACTTC. The full variable domain, with the rest looked up from reference TRBV15 and TRBJ2-5, is DAMVIQNPRYQVTQFGKPVTLSCSQTLNHNVMYWYQQKSSQAPKLLFHYYDKDFNNEADTPDNFQSRRPNTSFCFLDIRSPGLGDTAMYLCATSRDRVRTQYFGPGTRLLVL.